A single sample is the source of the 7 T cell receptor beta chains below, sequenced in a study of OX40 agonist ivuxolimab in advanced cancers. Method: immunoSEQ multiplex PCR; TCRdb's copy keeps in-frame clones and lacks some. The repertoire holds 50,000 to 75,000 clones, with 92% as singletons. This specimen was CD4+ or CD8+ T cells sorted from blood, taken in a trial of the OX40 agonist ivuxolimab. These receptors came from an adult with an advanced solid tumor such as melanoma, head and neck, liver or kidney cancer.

The CDR3 DNA reads as TGTGCCAGCAGCTTTTCTGGGGGAGGGGGTGGCACTGAAGCTTTCTTT. Translation gives CASSFSGGGGGTEAFF. The chain uses TRBV5-5 and TRBJ1-1; tentative D call: TRBD1 (6 bases). CDR3 length: 16 residues. Trimming left V 2 bases short and J 4 bases short, with 18 bases between. CDR1 SGHKS and CDR2 YYEKEE come from the germline V gene (reference sequence).

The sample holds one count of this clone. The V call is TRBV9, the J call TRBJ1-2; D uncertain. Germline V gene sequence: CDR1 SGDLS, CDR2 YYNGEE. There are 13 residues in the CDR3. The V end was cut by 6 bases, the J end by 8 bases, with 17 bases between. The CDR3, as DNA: TGTGCCAGCACCCGTAGCGAACACCAGGGCTACACCTTC. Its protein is CASTRSEHQGYTF.

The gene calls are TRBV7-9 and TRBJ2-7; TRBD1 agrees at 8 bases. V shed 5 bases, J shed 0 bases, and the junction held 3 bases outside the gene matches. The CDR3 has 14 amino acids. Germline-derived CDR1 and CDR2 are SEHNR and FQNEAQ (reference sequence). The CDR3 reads CASSKDRASYEQYF. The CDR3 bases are TGTGCCAGCAGCAAGGACAGGGCCTCCTACGAGCAGTACTTC.

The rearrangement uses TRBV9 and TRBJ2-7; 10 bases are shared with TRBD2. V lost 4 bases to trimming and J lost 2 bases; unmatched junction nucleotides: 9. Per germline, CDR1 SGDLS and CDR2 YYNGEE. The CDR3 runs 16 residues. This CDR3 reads CASSPGEREGTYEQYF. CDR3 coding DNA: TGTGCCAGCAGCCCTGGGGAGCGGGAGGGAACCTACGAGCAGTACTTC.

This chain's CDR3 is CASSPRGNKGSPLHF. CDR3 bases: TGTGCCAGCAGCCCCCGGGGCAATAAGGGTTCACCCCTCCACTTT. The rearrangement joins TRBV11-2 to TRBJ1-6; TRBD1 might be the D (5 bases). The V and J ends lost 5 bases and 9 bases respectively, with 17 bases between them. Germline CDR1 SGHAT, CDR2 FQNNGV. This CDR3 region has 15 residues.

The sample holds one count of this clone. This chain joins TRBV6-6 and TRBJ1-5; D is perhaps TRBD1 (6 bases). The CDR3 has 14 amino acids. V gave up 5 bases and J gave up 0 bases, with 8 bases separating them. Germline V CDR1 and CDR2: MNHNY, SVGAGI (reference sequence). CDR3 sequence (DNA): TGTGCCAGCAGTCTGGACAGTAGCAATCAGCCCCAGCATTTT. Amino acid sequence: CASSLDSSNQPQHF.

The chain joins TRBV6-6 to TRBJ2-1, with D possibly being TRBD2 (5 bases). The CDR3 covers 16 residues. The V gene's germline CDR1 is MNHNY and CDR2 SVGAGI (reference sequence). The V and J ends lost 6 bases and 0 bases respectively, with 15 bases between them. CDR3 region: CASSRSGGSSYNEQFF. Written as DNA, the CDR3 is TGTGCCAGCAGCCGCAGCGGAGGAAGCTCCTACAATGAGCAGTTCTTC.